This is a list of T cell receptor beta chains from one sample in a study of shared clonotypes between healthy human individuals. Repertoires were generated with immunoSEQ multiplex PCR, while TCRdb's copy carries only in-frame clones and drops some. The repertoire has roughly 810,000 clones, about 96% of them found once; the top ten carry about 0.22%. The sequenced sample consisted of naive CD8+ T cells sorted from blood. The receptors stem from a young man in good health. CDR3s leave out the opening cysteine and the closing phenylalanine or tryptophan.

v_gene,j_gene,CDR3aa
TRBV19,TRBJ1-5,ASSPRDRYSNQPQH
TRBV7-9,TRBJ1-1,ASSLGVGDTEAF
TRBV27,TRBJ2-3,ASSSRAGGLVDTQY
TRBV28,TRBJ2-7,ASRHRTALWEY
TRBV11-2,TRBJ2-7,ASSPPPTRSYEQY
TRBV5-1,TRBJ2-1,ASSFGDEQF
TRBV7-9,TRBJ2-2,ASSLGPWEHTGELF
TRBV7-6,TRBJ2-7,ASSSRDSNYEQY
TRBV30,TRBJ2-2,AWRLVPGVDTGELF
TRBV9,TRBJ2-3,ASSVADLGTDTQY
TRBV5-4,TRBJ2-1,ATEDLGASSYNEQF
TRBV30,TRBJ2-5,AWSDRGLEKTQY
TRBV14,TRBJ1-4,ASSPKGSEKLF
TRBV29-1,TRBJ1-4,SARDSPEKLF
TRBV5-5,TRBJ2-7,ASSAGGTHEQY
TRBV30,TRBJ2-2,AWDRRGRQGATGELF
TRBV7-9,TRBJ2-5,ASSYETQETQY
TRBV7-9,TRBJ2-2,ASSPLLGPHTGELF
TRBV29-1,TRBJ2-7,SVATGGSYEQY
TRBV27,TRBJ2-2,ASSFVAGVTGELF
TRBV27,TRBJ2-2,ASSFFPGRSGELF
TRBV27,TRBJ2-1,ASSPGGRAGDEQF
TRBV7-9,TRBJ2-2,ASSRQGAIGELF
TRBV7-9,TRBJ2-1,ASSLALDNEQF
TRBV9,TRBJ1-1,ASSGDRGRTF
TRBV5-6,TRBJ1-1,ASSPWNPGDREAF
TRBV29-1,TRBJ2-1,SVDQNEQF
TRBV4-3,TRBJ2-6,ASSQDLWTAGANVLT
TRBV5-1,TRBJ2-5,ASSLANAEETQY
TRBV9,TRBJ1-2,ASSADRGINYGYT
TRBV5-1,TRBJ2-1,ASSQRQGLSYNEQF
TRBV7-8,TRBJ2-7,AVSGSYEQY
TRBV5-4,TRBJ2-7,ASSWALTYEQY
TRBV6-4,TRBJ1-1,ASSEQENTEAF
TRBV7-9,TRBJ2-7,ASFSSYEQY
TRBV28,TRBJ2-7,ASSSPAWRDTYYEQY